This TCR beta chain comes out of a study of blood T cells in healthy people across ages. With a J-beta primer mix and a sample-barcoded 5' primer, a second PCR ran roughly 6 to 11 cycles. TCRdb re-called the 5' RACE reads with MiXCR, one entry per CDR3 protein. Among roughly 650,000 distinct CDR3 sequences listed, about 30% were seen once. J gave up 5 bases and V 6 bases, and 6 bases lay outside the gene matches. The length of the CDR3 is 13 residues. Germline V gene sequence: CDR1 MNHNY, CDR2 SVGAGI (reference sequence). Every participating donor contributed about 10 milliliters of peripheral blood through a draw. A minimum of 5.5 micrograms of total RNA was extracted per sample. This clonotype was observed at least ten times. Its antigen remains unknown. Study-wide points: Naive and antigen-experienced cells could not be conclusively compared, given unsorted PBMCs.

The chain has TRBV6-6 and TRBJ2-5; 7 positions match TRBD2. Sequencing used blood. The TCR sequence derives from a woman of 80 years or more in good health. The CDR3 nucleotides read TGTGCCAGCAGGACAGCGGGGAGTGAGACCCAGTACTTC. Protein sequence: CASRTAGSETQYF.